This T cell receptor (beta chain) comes out of a study of cytomegalovirus exposure and HLA in healthy donors. Study-wide results and caveats: A prior analysis recorded that most TCR beta V segments were productive about 90% or about 30% of the time.

At collection, donors were nominally healthy, but unrecorded immune exposures were probable. Both 60 Vbeta primers and 13 Jbeta primers went into the PCR. Profiled with immunoSEQ multiplex PCR; TCRdb holds only in-frame clones, not every one. Recorded for this sample: 35,000 to 45,000 clones. Germline trimming cut 4 bases from V and 6 bases from J; bases unmatched to any gene: 8. The CDR3 sequence is 15 residues long. The germline V gene encodes CDR1 LGHNA and CDR2 YNFKEQ. Notes on this clone: What it binds is not known.

The receptor was isolated from a woman under 40 in good health and CMV-seropositive. This sequence joins TRBV4-2 and TRBJ1-4, with TRBD1 matching over 7 bases. Source material: PBMCs. This CDR3 is CASSPGQRGDEKLFF. The CDR3 DNA reads TGTGCCAGCAGCCCGGGACAGCGGGGGGATGAAAAACTGTTTTTT.